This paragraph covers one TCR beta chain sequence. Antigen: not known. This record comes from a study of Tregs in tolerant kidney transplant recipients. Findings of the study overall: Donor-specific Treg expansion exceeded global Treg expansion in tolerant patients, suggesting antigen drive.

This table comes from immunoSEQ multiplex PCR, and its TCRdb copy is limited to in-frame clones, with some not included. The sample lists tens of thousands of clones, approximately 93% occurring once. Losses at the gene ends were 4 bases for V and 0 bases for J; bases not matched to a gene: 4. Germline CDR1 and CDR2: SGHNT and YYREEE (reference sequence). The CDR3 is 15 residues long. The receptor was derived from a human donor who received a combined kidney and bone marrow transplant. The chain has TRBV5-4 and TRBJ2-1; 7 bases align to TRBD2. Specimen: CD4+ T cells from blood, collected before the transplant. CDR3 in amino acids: CASSGGGNSYNEQFF. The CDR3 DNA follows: TGTGCCAGCAGCGGCGGGGGTAACTCCTACAATGAGCAGTTCTTC.